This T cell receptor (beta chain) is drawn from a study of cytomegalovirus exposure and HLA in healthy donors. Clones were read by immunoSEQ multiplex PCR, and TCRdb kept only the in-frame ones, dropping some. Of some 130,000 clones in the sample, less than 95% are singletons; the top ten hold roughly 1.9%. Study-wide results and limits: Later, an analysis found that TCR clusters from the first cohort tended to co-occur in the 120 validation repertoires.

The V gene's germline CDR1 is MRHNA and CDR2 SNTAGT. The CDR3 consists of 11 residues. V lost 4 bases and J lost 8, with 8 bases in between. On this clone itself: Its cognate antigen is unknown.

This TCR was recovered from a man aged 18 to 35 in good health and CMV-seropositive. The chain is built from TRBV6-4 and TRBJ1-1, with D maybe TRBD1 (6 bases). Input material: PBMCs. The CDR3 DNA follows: TGTGCCAGCAGTGCCGGGACAGAAGCTTTCTTT. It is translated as CASSAGTEAFF.